The clone carrying this T cell receptor beta chain was picked up many times. V was clipped by 3 bases and J by 7 bases; unmatched bases: 3. The CDR3 is 12 residues long. Germline assignment: CDR1 ENHRY and CDR2 SYGVKD. The sample comes from a study of blood T cell repertoires in COVID-19. Using immunoSEQ multiplex PCR, the repertoire was profiled, and TCRdb retains in-frame clones only, with some absent. The sample consists of 320,000 or so clones, more than 75% of them appearing once. The sample consisted of PBMCs or T cells enriched from blood (not recorded which). This receptor was obtained from a woman in her 30s who had recovered from COVID-19. The chain links TRBV10-3 to TRBJ2-7, with TRBD1 identical over 7 bases. CDR3 in DNA: TGTGCCATCAGTGAAGGGGGCGGGGAGCAGTACTTC. Translated: CAISEGGGEQYF.